Reported below is one TCR beta chain. Its matching antigen is unknown. This specimen includes other DNA sequences encoding the same CDR3. The CDR3 sequence is 14 residues long. CDR1 and CDR2 from the germline V gene are SGHRS and YFSETQ. The J segment lost 4 bases and the V segment lost 4 bases, leaving 5 bases of the junction unmatched. This entry belongs to a study of shared clonotypes between healthy human individuals. Clones were read by immunoSEQ multiplex PCR, and TCRdb kept only the in-frame ones, dropping some. Among roughly 1 million clones listed, approximately 80% were seen once. Findings and limits, study-wide: The researchers took only blood, and tissue repertoires probably look different.

The sample comprised memory CD4+ T cells from PBMCs. Noted subset: CD45RA-negative fraction. This TCR was recovered from a man between 18 and 29 years old in good health. Some clones in this sample may be carry-over from other donors' samples. The chain joins TRBV5-1 to TRBJ2-3, with 8 bases that match TRBD1. CDR3 nucleotides: TGCGCCAGCAGCATAGGACAGGGCGCAGATACGCAGTATTTT. Translation: CASSIGQGADTQYF.